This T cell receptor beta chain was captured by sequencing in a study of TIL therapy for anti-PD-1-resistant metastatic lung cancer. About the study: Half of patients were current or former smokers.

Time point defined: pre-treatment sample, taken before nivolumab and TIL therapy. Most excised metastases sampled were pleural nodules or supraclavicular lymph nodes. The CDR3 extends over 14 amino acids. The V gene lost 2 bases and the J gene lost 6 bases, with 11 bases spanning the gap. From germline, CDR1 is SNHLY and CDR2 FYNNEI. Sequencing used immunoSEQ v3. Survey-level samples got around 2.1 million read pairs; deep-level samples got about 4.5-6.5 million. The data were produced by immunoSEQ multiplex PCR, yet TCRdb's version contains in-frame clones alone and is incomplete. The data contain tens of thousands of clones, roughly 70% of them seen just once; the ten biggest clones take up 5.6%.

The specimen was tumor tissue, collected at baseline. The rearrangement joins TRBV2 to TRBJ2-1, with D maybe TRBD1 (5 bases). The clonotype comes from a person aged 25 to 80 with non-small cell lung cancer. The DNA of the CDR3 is TGTGCCAGCAGTGAAATCGGTCAGGGCAATGAGCAGTTCTTC. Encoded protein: CASSEIGQGNEQFF. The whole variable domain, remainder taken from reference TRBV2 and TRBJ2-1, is EPEVTQTPSHQVTQMGQEVILRCVPISNHLYFYWYRQILGQKVEFLVSFYNNEISEKSEIFDDQFSVERPDGSNFTLKIRSTKLEDSAMYFCASSEIGQGNEQFFGPGTRLTVL.